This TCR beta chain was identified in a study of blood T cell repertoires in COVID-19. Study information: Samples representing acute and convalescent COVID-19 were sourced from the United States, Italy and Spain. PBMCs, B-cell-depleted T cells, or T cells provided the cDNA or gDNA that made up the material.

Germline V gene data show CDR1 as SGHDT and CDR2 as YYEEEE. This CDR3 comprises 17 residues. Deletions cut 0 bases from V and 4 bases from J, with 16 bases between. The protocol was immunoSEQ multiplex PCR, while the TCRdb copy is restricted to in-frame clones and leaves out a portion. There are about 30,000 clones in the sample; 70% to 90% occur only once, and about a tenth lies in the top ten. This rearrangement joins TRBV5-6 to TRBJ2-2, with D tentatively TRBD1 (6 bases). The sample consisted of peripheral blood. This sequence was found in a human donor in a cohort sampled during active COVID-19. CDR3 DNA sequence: TGTGCCAGCAGCTTGGGTGGGCAGGGGCGCATCACCGGGGAGCTGTTTTTT. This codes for CASSLGGQGRITGELFF.